These 31 T cell receptor beta chains were sequenced from one sample in a study of CD8 T cells in Susac syndrome. After extraction with the RNeasy kit, roughly 0.5 to 1 ug of the RNA was reverse transcribed using random hexamers. MiXCR was run by TCRdb on the immunoSEQ multiplex PCR reads, yielding one entry per CDR3 protein. Here the sample spans tens of thousands of distinct CDR3 sequences, about 93% being singletons. Material for sequencing was CD8+ T cells from PBMCs. The source is a human donor in good health.

V gene TRBV30 combines with J gene TRBJ1-1; 7 bases align to TRBD1. V was pared by 1 base and J by 3 bases, with 5 bases of the junction left unmatched. The CDR3 has 14 amino acids. CDR1 and CDR2 from the germline V gene are GTSNPN and SVGIG (reference sequence). In DNA, the CDR3 is TGTGCCTGGAGTGACCGACAGGGAGACACTGAAGCTTTCTTT. Protein product: CAWSDRQGDTEAFF.

The chain couples TRBV7-9 to TRBJ2-5; 7 bases are a match to TRBD2. Germline trimming cut 5 bases from V and 5 bases from J; bases unmatched to any gene: 8. This CDR3 is built from 14 residues. Germline V gives CDR1 SEHNR, CDR2 FQNEAQ (reference sequence). CDR3 amino acids: CASSAGVSRETQYF. The DNA of the CDR3 is TGTGCCAGCAGCGCGGGAGTGAGTAGGGAGACCCAGTACTTC.

The chain is built from TRBV6-5 and TRBJ2-7, with D maybe TRBD1 (6 bases). CDR1 MNHEY and CDR2 SVGAGI come from the germline V gene. Trimming removed 0 bases from V and 1 base from J, with 19 bases in between. The CDR3 totals 18 residues. In DNA form, the CDR3 reads TGTGCCAGCAGTTACTCGATCTCTAAAAACAGGGTGTCCTACGAGCAGTACTTC. It encodes CASSYSISKNRVSYEQYF.

The chain carries TRBV28 and TRBJ1-5, with 7 positions matching TRBD1. CDR1 is MDHEN, CDR2 SYDVKM, per germline. Unmatched junction bases numbered 4, after V lost 8 bases and J lost 6 bases. The CDR3 has 12 amino acids. The CDR3 reads CASGTVSQPQHF. CDR3 sequence (DNA): TGTGCCAGCGGGACAGTCAGTCAGCCCCAGCATTTT.

The rearrangement uses TRBV29-1 and TRBJ1-2; D remains unclear. Germline CDR1 and CDR2: SQVTM and ANQGSEA. This CDR3 has 11 residues. Trimming shortened V by 5 bases and J by 6 bases, and 10 bases separated the two germline ends. The CDR3 loop is CSVRWSHGYTF. CDR3 DNA: TGCAGCGTTAGGTGGAGTCATGGCTACACCTTC.

The rearrangement joins TRBV11-2 to TRBJ2-1; 8 bases agree with TRBD1. Trimming removed 5 bases from V and 6 bases from J; junction bases left unmatched: 9. The CDR3 is made up of 15 amino acids. The germline CDR1 and CDR2 sequences are SGHAT and FQNNGV. The CDR3 sequence is CASSTRQGFGNEQFF. Written as DNA, the CDR3 is TGTGCCAGCAGCACCCGACAGGGGTTCGGCAATGAGCAGTTCTTC.

The chain links TRBV3-1 to TRBJ2-7; 7 nucleotides line up with TRBD1. The ends lost 4 bases at V and 3 bases at J; junction bases unmatched: 6. This CDR3 is 14 amino acids long. Germline CDR1 LGHDT, CDR2 YNNKEL (reference sequence). The CDR3 DNA is TGTGCCAGCAGCCCCCGGGACAGACGCTACGAGCAGTACTTC. This encodes CASSPRDRRYEQYF.

This clonotype was counted a single time. The chain joins TRBV6-2 or TRBV6-3 to TRBJ1-1, with 10 bases fitting TRBD1. V lost 6 bases, J lost 3 bases, and 10 bases stayed unmatched. The germline V gene encodes CDR1 MNHEY and CDR2 SVGEGT. The CDR3 consists of 16 residues. The CDR3 bases are TGTGCCAGCAGATCCCGGGACAGGGGTCCGGACACTGAAGCTTTCTTT. Protein sequence: CASRSRDRGPDTEAFF.

J is TRBJ2-1 and V is TRBV11-2; no reliable D call. Trimming shortened V by 3 bases and J by 8 bases, and 11 bases separated the two germline ends. This CDR3 contains 13 residues. Germline CDR1 reads SGHAT; CDR2 reads FQNNGV. The chain's CDR3 is CASSFGFPDEQFF. CDR3 DNA sequence: TGTGCCAGCAGCTTCGGCTTCCCCGATGAGCAGTTCTTC. Supplemented by reference TRBV11-2 and TRBJ2-1, the full variable domain reads EAGVAQSPRYKIIEKRQSVAFWCNPISGHATLYWYQQILGQGPKLLIQFQNNGVVDDSQLPKDRFSAERLKGVDSTLKIQPAKLEDSAVYLCASSFGFPDEQFFGPGTRLTVL.

This clonotype was picked up one time. The chain carries TRBV12-3 or TRBV12-4 and TRBJ2-1, with a possible D match to TRBD2 (6 bases). This CDR3 has 16 residues. The germline V and J ends were trimmed by 4 bases and 4 bases, with 17 bases remaining between them. The CDR3 nucleotides are TGTGCCAGCAGTTCACTATCAGGACTACCGTACAATGAGCAGTTCTTC. Encoded protein: CASSSLSGLPYNEQFF.

This clonotype was picked up one time. This chain connects TRBV7-9 to TRBJ2-7; D gene ambiguous. This CDR3 is built from 12 residues. CDR1 is SEHNR, CDR2 FQNEAQ, per germline (reference sequence). Trimming pared 0 bases from V and 5 bases from J, leaving 5 bases between. The CDR3 region is CASSLATNEQYV. In DNA form, the CDR3 reads TGTGCCAGCAGCTTAGCGACGAACGAGCAGTACGTC.

This clonotype was found a few times. V is TRBV3-1 and J is TRBJ2-7, with D unresolved. This CDR3 is built from 11 residues. The V end was cut by 9 bases, the J end by 5 bases, with 11 bases between. In germline, CDR1 is LGHDT, CDR2 YNNKEL (reference sequence). The CDR3 reads CARASDHEQYF. The DNA for the CDR3 is TGTGCCAGGGCCTCGGACCACGAGCAGTACTTC.

V gene TRBV15 combines with J gene TRBJ2-1; D is unresolved. In germline, CDR1 is LNHNV, CDR2 YYDKDF (reference sequence). There are 17 residues in the CDR3. With 0 bases removed from V and 7 bases from J, the gap between germline ends came to 19 bases. The CDR3 loop is CATSRDQTISTYNEQFF. The CDR3 DNA reads TGTGCCACCAGCAGAGATCAAACAATTAGTACATATAATGAGCAGTTCTTC.

In its sample, this clonotype was seen once. The chain is built from TRBV29-1 and TRBJ1-2; 9 bases agree with TRBD1. Germline values: CDR1 SQVTM, CDR2 ANQGSEA. The CDR3 runs 14 residues. Trimming cost V 7 bases and J 4 bases; bases outside gene matches: 10. CDR3 loop: CSATRDRVIYGYTF. The CDR3 DNA reads as TGCAGCGCCACCAGGGACAGGGTTATCTATGGCTACACCTTC.

In this sample, this clonotype turned up a few times. The gene calls are TRBV4-3 and TRBJ2-7; D gene ambiguous. CDR1 and CDR2 from the germline V gene are LGHNA and YSLEER. The V and J ends lost 1 base and 4 bases respectively, with 5 bases between them. CDR3 length equals 12 residues. As DNA, the CDR3 is TGCGCCAGCAGCCAAGGAGGTTACGAGCAGTACTTC. It codes for CASSQGGYEQYF.

V gene TRBV20-1 combines with J gene TRBJ1-2, with D perhaps matching TRBD1 (6 bases). The germline CDR1 and CDR2 sequences are DFQATT and SNEGSKA (reference sequence). The CDR3 has 12 amino acids. Trimming removed 1 base at V and 8 bases at J, with 11 bases between. CDR3 nucleotide sequence: TGCAGTGCTAGAGGAATGGACAGCGGCTACACCTTC. Its translation: CSARGMDSGYTF.

This chain connects TRBV7-9 to TRBJ2-3; possible D gene TRBD2, 6 bases. Germline loops: CDR1 SEHNR, CDR2 FQNEAQ (reference sequence). This CDR3 has 16 residues. The V gene lost 3 bases and the J gene lost 4 bases, with 17 bases spanning the gap. The CDR3 DNA is TGTGCCAGCAGCTTGCTAGCGCCTCCAGAAGCAGATACGCAGTATTTT. Its protein is CASSLLAPPEADTQYF. Together with reference TRBV7-9 and TRBJ2-3, the CDR3 gives the full variable domain: DTGVSQNPRHKITKRGQNVTFRCDPISEHNRLYWYRQTLGQGPEFLTYFQNEAQLEKSRLLSDRFSAERPKGSFSTLEIQRTEQGDSAMYLCASSLLAPPEADTQYFGPGTRLTVL.

The genes are TRBV3-1 and TRBJ2-1; 9 bases fit TRBD2. CDR1 and CDR2 from the germline V gene are LGHDT and YNNKEL (reference sequence). CDR3 size: 13 residues. V lost 7 bases, J lost 6 bases, and 4 bases stayed unmatched. The DNA of the CDR3 is TGTGCCAGCACCCTGGGACTAGCCAATGAGCAGTTCTTC. This gives the protein CASTLGLANEQFF.

The rearrangement joins TRBV12-3 or TRBV12-4 to TRBJ2-1; D perhaps matches TRBD1 (6 bases). Trimming cost V 6 bases and J 3 bases, with 12 bases left between them. This CDR3 is 14 amino acids long. The CDR3 here is CASRAPDSYNEQFF. In DNA, the CDR3 is TGTGCCAGCAGGGCCCCGGACAGCTACAATGAGCAGTTCTTC.

CDR3 loop: CASSLSPAYGYTF. In DNA, the CDR3 is TGTGCCAGCAGCTTAAGCCCAGCCTATGGCTACACCTTC. This chain uses TRBV7-9 with TRBJ1-2; D not certain. The V gene's germline CDR1 is SEHNR and CDR2 FQNEAQ (reference sequence). Deletions cut 2 bases from V and 4 bases from J, with 8 bases between. The CDR3 spans 13 residues.

This chain connects TRBV24-1 to TRBJ2-5; TRBD1 aligns across 7 bases. V was pared by 5 bases and J by 5 bases, with 10 bases of the junction left unmatched. Germline V gives CDR1 KGHDR, CDR2 SFDVKD. The length of the CDR3 is 15 residues. This chain's CDR3 is CATSGYDRVGETQYF. The CDR3 coding sequence is TGTGCCACCAGTGGTTATGACAGGGTTGGGGAGACCCAGTACTTC.

The rearrangement joins TRBV9 to TRBJ1-2; D ambiguous. CDR1 and CDR2 (germline): SGDLS, YYNGEE. This CDR3 comprises 12 residues. Trimming removed 9 bases at V and 5 bases at J, with 14 bases between. CDR3 amino acids: CATHSLGYGYTF. The CDR3 nucleotides read TGTGCCACCCACAGCCTAGGGTATGGCTACACCTTC.

The rearrangement uses TRBV4-1 and TRBJ2-2, with D uncertain. The CDR3 sequence is 12 residues long. The V gene lost 3 bases and the J gene lost 8 bases, with 7 bases spanning the gap. Germline V gene lookup returns CDR1 MGHRA and CDR2 YSYEKL. The CDR3 here is CASSHRIGELFF. CDR3 coding DNA: TGCGCCAGCAGCCACCGTATTGGGGAGCTGTTTTTT.

The V call is TRBV9, the J call TRBJ1-3, with D unclear. The V end lost 4 bases, the J end lost 0 bases, and 5 bases lay between the germline ends. The germline CDR1 and CDR2 sequences are SGDLS and YYNGEE. The CDR3 loop spans 13 amino acids. The CDR3 bases are TGTGCCAGCAGCACTAGCTCTGGAAACACCATATATTTT. Protein product: CASSTSSGNTIYF.

J is TRBJ2-1 and V is TRBV27; 7 nucleotides agree with TRBD1. V shed 5 bases and J 0 bases; nucleotides not matched to a gene: 7. There are 16 residues in the CDR3. Germline CDR1 reads MNHEY; CDR2 reads SMNVEV (reference sequence). The CDR3 region has the DNA TGTGCCAGCAGTCCAAGGACAGGAAACTCCTACAATGAGCAGTTCTTC. It is translated as CASSPRTGNSYNEQFF.

The chain links TRBV29-1 to TRBJ1-1, with TRBD1 matching over 8 bases. The CDR3 totals 12 residues. V shed 7 bases, J shed 4 bases, and the junction held 5 bases outside the gene matches. Germline loops: CDR1 SQVTM, CDR2 ANQGSEA. As DNA, the CDR3 is TGCAGCGCTAGGACAGGGCGCACTGAAGCTTTCTTT. This translates into CSARTGRTEAFF.

V gene TRBV15 combines with J gene TRBJ2-5; D unclear. Germline values: CDR1 LNHNV, CDR2 YYDKDF (reference sequence). CDR3 length equals 14 residues. V dropped 0 bases and J dropped 1 base, with 6 bases sitting between them. CDR3 amino acids: CATSREGSQETQYF. The CDR3 DNA follows: TGTGCCACCAGCAGAGAAGGGTCCCAAGAGACCCAGTACTTC.

V gene TRBV28 combines with J gene TRBJ2-3; no clear D. V was pared by 8 bases and J by 1 base, with 10 bases between. Germline V lookup: CDR1 MDHEN, CDR2 SYDVKM. The CDR3 is made up of 13 amino acids. The CDR3 DNA sequence: TGTGCCAGCTCTCGACGGGGCACAGATACGCAGTATTTT. The encoded protein is CASSRRGTDTQYF.

The chain couples TRBV7-9 to TRBJ2-2; tentatively, D is TRBD1 or TRBD2 (5 bases each). This CDR3 region has 15 residues. Looked up from germline, CDR1 is SEHNR and CDR2 is FQNEAQ (reference sequence). The V end lost 3 bases, the J end lost 5 bases, and 13 bases lay between the germline ends. CDR3 sequence: CASSFPGAPTGELFF. CDR3 nucleotides: TGTGCCAGCAGCTTTCCCGGGGCTCCGACCGGGGAGCTGTTTTTT.

The rearrangement joins TRBV14 to TRBJ1-1; 8 nucleotides line up with TRBD1. The germline V gene encodes CDR1 SGHDN and CDR2 FVKESK. V was clipped by 5 bases and J by 11 bases; unmatched bases: 13. The CDR3 consists of 14 residues. The CDR3 region is CASSKTGDLWWAFF. CDR3 DNA sequence: TGTGCCAGCAGCAAGACAGGGGATTTATGGTGGGCTTTCTTT.

The rearrangement uses TRBV6-4 and TRBJ2-3, with TRBD2 as a possible D gene (6 bases). Trimming removed 8 bases at V and 2 bases at J, with 17 bases between. The CDR3 has 15 amino acids. The germline V gene encodes CDR1 MRHNA and CDR2 SNTAGT. The CDR3 region has the DNA TGTGCCAGCGGGGAGACTAGTTTACCCACAGATACGCAGTATTTT. Translated, it gives CASGETSLPTDTQYF.